The TCR beta chain under discussion was sequenced for a study of CD8 T cells in ankylosing spondylitis. Study-wide results and caveats: The clones that were linked to disease were reported to be significantly enriched in matched synovial fluid samples from ankylosing spondylitis patients. Disease-associated clonotypes exhibited CD8+ identity and were relatively infrequent in peripheral blood. In ankylosing spondylitis blood, a motif of roughly eight highly homologous TCR beta variants appeared characteristic. In the blood and synovial fluid of reactive arthritis, some motif variants had been previously reported.

V lost 7 bases to trimming and J lost 1 base; unmatched junction nucleotides: 9. From germline, CDR1 is MDHEN and CDR2 SYDVKM. CDR3 size: 15 residues. For TCR beta, libraries came from quantitative 5'-RACE with molecular barcodes. A single record per CDR3 protein comes from TCRdb applying MiXCR to the 5' RACE reads. Of roughly 700,000 distinct CDR3 sequences listed, under 20% are singletons. This clonotype has more than one count but fewer than ten. Its antigen remains unidentified. The chain joins TRBV28 to TRBJ2-7; TRBD2 aligns across 8 bases. This clonotype was sampled from a male donor with ankylosing spondylitis. The sequenced sample was blood, either unsorted or a sorted T cell fraction (not recorded which). CDR3 DNA: TGTGCCAGCATCCCCCGGGCTAGCGGGTCCTACGAGCAGTACTTC. This codes for CASIPRASGSYEQYF.